One and the same sample provided the 7 T cell receptor beta chains below, sequenced in a study of immune cell composition in non-small cell lung cancer. Clones were read by immunoSEQ multiplex PCR, and TCRdb kept only the in-frame ones, dropping some. This sample has over 7,000 clones, with 60% to 85% found just once. The normal lung sample lay at least 3 cm, and maximally far, from the tumour. The sample taken for sequencing was non-adjacent lung tissue. These receptors were taken from a human donor with non-small cell lung cancer.

This chain joins TRBV29-1 and TRBJ2-5; D is uncertain. V was cut by 4 bases and J by 2 bases, with 2 bases left in between. The CDR3 runs to 10 residues. Germline V gene sequence: CDR1 SQVTM, CDR2 ANQGSEA. The CDR3 DNA is TGCAGCGTTGGGCAAGAGACCCAGTACTTC. This sequence encodes CSVGQETQYF.

The chain employs TRBV5-8 and TRBJ1-2; D not resolved. The CDR3 spans 14 residues. Germline V gene sequence: CDR1 SGHTS, CDR2 YDEGEE. V dropped 0 bases and J dropped 4 bases, with 10 bases sitting between them. The DNA for the CDR3 is TGTGCCAGCAGCTTGGGACCGACCCGCTATGGCTACACCTTC. Protein: CASSLGPTRYGYTF.

The V call is TRBV20-1, the J call TRBJ1-6; no firm D call. This CDR3 has 11 amino acids. Germline CDR1 reads DFQATT; CDR2 reads SNEGSKA (reference sequence). This CDR3 is CSVLTGTPLHF. As DNA, the CDR3 is TGCAGCGTCCTTACGGGGACACCCCTCCACTTT.

The chain has TRBV7-2 and TRBJ2-1, with 11 bases matching TRBD2. Germline values: CDR1 SGHTA, CDR2 FQGNSA. The CDR3 spans 15 residues. The J segment lost 10 bases and the V segment lost 5 bases, leaving 10 bases of the junction unmatched. The CDR3 nucleotides are TGTGCCAGCAGCCTGGGGCTAGCGGGGGGCTGGGAGCAGTTCTTC. Residues: CASSLGLAGGWEQFF.

The CDR3 protein is CASCPRQGLTSNTGELFF. The CDR3 coding sequence is TGTGCCAGCTGCCCTCGACAGGGCTTAACCTCGAACACCGGGGAGCTGTTTTTT. The rearrangement uses TRBV7-6 and TRBJ2-2; 7 positions agree with TRBD1. CDR1 and CDR2 from the germline V gene are SGHVS and FNYEAQ. J lost 0 bases, V lost 8 bases, and 15 bases had no gene match. The CDR3 runs to 18 residues.

The rearrangement links TRBV5-1 to TRBJ2-5; 7 bases line up with TRBD2. J gave up 5 bases and V 1 base, and 11 bases lay outside the gene matches. The CDR3 covers 16 residues. CDR1 and CDR2 (germline): SGHRS, YFSETQ. The DNA of the CDR3 is TGCGCCAGCAGCTTGTGGATCGGGGGGTGGAATGAGACCCAGTACTTC. Translating it yields CASSLWIGGWNETQYF.

V is TRBV19 and J is TRBJ1-1; a weak D match, TRBD1 (6 bases). V was shortened by 3 bases and J by 6 bases, with 26 bases between the two germline ends. From germline, CDR1 is LNHDA and CDR2 SQIVND (reference sequence). The CDR3 has 18 amino acids. Here the CDR3 reads CASSIVVGTRAEGAEAFF. The CDR3 DNA follows: TGTGCCAGTAGTATTGTCGTCGGGACACGGGCGGAGGGCGCTGAAGCTTTCTTT.